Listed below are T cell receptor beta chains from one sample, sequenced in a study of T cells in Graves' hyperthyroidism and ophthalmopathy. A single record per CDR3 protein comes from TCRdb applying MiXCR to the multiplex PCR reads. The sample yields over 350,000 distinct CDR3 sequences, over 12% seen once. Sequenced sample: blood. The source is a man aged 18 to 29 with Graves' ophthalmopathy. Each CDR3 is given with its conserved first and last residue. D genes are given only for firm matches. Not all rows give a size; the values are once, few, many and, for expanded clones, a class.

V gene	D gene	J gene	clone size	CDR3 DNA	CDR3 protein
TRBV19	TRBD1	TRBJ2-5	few	TGTGCCAGTAGCTGGACAGGGGGGGAGGACCAGTACTTC	CASSWTGGEDQYF
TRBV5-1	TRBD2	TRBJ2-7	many	TGCGCCAGCAGTCCGGGACTAGCGGACGAGCAGTACTTC	CASSPGLADEQYF
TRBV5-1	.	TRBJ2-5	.	TGCGCCAGCAGCTTCGTCAGGGGAAATCAAGAGACCCAGTACTTC	CASSFVRGNQETQYF
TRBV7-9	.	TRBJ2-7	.	TGTGCCAGCAGCTTAGACAGCACCCTTTCCTACGAGCAGTACTTC	CASSLDSTLSYEQYF
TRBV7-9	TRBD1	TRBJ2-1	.	TGTGCCAGCAGCGAACAAGGGTGGGGACAGGGTGGATTTGAGCAGTTCTTC	CASSEQGWGQGGFEQFF
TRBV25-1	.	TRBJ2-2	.	TGTGCCAGCAGAAACTCAGGGATAGGGGAGCTGTTTTTT	CASRNSGIGELFF
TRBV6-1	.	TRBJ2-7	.	TGTGCCAGCAGTAGAACACTGGGGGCCTACGAGCAGTACTTC	CASSRTLGAYEQYF
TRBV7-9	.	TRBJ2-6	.	TGTGCCAGCTCCGTGGGTTCTGGGGCCAACGTCCTGACTTTC	CASSVGSGANVLTF
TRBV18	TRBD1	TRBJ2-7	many	TGTGCCAGCTCGACGGGGACAGAGTACGAGCAGTACTTC	CASSTGTEYEQYF
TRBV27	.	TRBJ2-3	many	TGTGCCAGCAGTTTTGCTAGCGAGTATACAGATACGCAGTATTTT	CASSFASEYTDTQYF
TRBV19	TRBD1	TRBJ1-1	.	TGTGCCAGTAGCCCGGGACAGAGGGACACTGAAGCTTTCTTT	CASSPGQRDTEAFF
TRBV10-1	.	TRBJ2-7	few	TGCGCCCTCGGTCGAGGGGTCCAATGCTACGAGCAGTACTTC	CALGRGVQCYEQYF
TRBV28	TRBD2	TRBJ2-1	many	TGTGCCAGCAGTGGGCGGGAGACCTACAATGAGCAGTTCTTC	CASSGRETYNEQFF
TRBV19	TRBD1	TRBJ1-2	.	TGTGCCAGTAGTATAGAATGGGACAGGGGAGAGGAAGGCTACACCTTC	CASSIEWDRGEEGYTF
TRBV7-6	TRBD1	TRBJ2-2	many	TGTGCCAGCAGCATCGCAGGGGGTGGTACCGGGGAGCTGTTTTTT	CASSIAGGGTGELFF
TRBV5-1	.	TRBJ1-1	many	TGCGCCAGCGGCAGCGCAGTGAACACTGAAGCTTTCTTT	CASGSAVNTEAFF
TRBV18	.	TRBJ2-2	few	TGTGCCAGCTCCAGGGAGAGCACCGGGGAGCTGTTTTTT	CASSRESTGELFF
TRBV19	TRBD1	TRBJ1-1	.	TGTGCCAGTAAGGACAGGGTGAACACTGAAGCTTTCTTT	CASKDRVNTEAFF
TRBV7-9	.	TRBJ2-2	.	TGTGCCAGCAGCTTGACGGCCTACACCGGGGAGCTGTTTTTT	CASSLTAYTGELFF
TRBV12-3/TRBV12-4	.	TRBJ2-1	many	TGTGCCAGCAGTTTACGCCCTGATGGGTACCATGAGCAGTTCTTC	CASSLRPDGYHEQFF
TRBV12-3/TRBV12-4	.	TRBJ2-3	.	TGTGCCAGCAACGACCTGGGGGGCGGGACAGATACGCAGTATTTT	CASNDLGGGTDTQYF
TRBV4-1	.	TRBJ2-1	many	TGCGCCAGCAGCCAAGAGGGCATCTACAATGAGCAGTTCTTC	CASSQEGIYNEQFF
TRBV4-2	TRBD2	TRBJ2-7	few	TGTGCCAGCAGCCAAGAAGGTGCCATAGCGGGAGGGCCCTACGAGCAGTACTTC	CASSQEGAIAGGPYEQYF
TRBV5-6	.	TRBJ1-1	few	TGTGCCAGCAGCTTTGGGGAGGGCACTGAAGCTTTCTTT	CASSFGEGTEAFF
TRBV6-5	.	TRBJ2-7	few	TGTGCCAGCAGTTCCCTCAGTAGCTCCTACGAGCAGTACTTC	CASSSLSSSYEQYF
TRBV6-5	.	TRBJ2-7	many	TGTGCCAGCAGTTACGGCCCCGACTTCTCCTACGAGCAGTACTTC	CASSYGPDFSYEQYF
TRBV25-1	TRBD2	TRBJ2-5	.	TGTGCCAGCAGTTTCTCCCAGCGGGGGGGCGAGGAGACCCAGTACTTC	CASSFSQRGGEETQYF
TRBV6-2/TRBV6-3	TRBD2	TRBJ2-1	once	TGTGCCAGCGCTCTGACTAGCGGGAGCTACAATGAGCAGTTCTTC	CASALTSGSYNEQFF
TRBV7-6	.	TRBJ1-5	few	TGTGCCAGCAGCTTAATGGCGGAGCAGCCCCAGCATTTT	CASSLMAEQPQHF
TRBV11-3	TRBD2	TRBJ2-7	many	TGTGCCAGCAGCTTAGTGAGCGGGGGGGTCTACGAGCAGTACTTC	CASSLVSGGVYEQYF
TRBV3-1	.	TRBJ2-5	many	TGTGCCAGCAGCCAAGGGGAGGAGACCCAGTACTTC	CASSQGEETQYF
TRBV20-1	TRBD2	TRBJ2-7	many	TGCAGTGCTAGGATAGCGGGAGCCTACGAGCAGTACTTC	CSARIAGAYEQYF
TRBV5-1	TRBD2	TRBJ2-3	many	TGCGCCAGCAGCCCCCTAACTAGCGGAGATACGCAGTATTTT	CASSPLTSGDTQYF
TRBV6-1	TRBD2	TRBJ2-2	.	TGTGCCAGCAGTTACAATTTGTGGGGGGGGGGGAACACCGGGGAGCTGTTTTTT	CASSYNLWGGGNTGELFF
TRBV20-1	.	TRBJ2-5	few	TGCAGTGCTAGAAGACTACCCCAAGAGACCCAGTACTTC	CSARRLPQETQYF
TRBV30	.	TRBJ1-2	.	TGTGCCTGGAGTGTAGGCGGGGGCTACACCTTC	CAWSVGGGYTF
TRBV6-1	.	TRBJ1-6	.	TGTGCCAGCACGGGGAATAATTCACCCCTCCACTTT	CASTGNNSPLHF
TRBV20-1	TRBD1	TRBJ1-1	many	TGCAGTGCAAGGCCGGGACAGGGGGAAACTTTCTTT	CSARPGQGETFF
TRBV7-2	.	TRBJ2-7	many	TGTGCCAGCAGCTTAGTTAAAGGGGCGGGGGAGCAGTACTTC	CASSLVKGAGEQYF
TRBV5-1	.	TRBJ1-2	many	TGCGCCAGCAGCGAAGACGGCCAAGTTAGCTACACCTTC	CASSEDGQVSYTF
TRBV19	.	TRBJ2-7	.	TGTGCCAGTAGTGCCGGACAGTCCTACGAGCAGTACTTC	CASSAGQSYEQYF
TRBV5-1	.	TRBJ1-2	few	TGCGCCAGCAGCCCGCACGACGCGGGTTTGGGTAACTATGGCTACACCTTC	CASSPHDAGLGNYGYTF
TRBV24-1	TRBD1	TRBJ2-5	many	TGTGCCACCAGTGACCCCGGACAGGGGGCGAAGGAGACCCAGTACTTC	CATSDPGQGAKETQYF
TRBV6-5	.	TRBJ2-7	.	TGTGCCAGCAGTTACTCGTGGTCAGACCACGAGCAGTACTTC	CASSYSWSDHEQYF